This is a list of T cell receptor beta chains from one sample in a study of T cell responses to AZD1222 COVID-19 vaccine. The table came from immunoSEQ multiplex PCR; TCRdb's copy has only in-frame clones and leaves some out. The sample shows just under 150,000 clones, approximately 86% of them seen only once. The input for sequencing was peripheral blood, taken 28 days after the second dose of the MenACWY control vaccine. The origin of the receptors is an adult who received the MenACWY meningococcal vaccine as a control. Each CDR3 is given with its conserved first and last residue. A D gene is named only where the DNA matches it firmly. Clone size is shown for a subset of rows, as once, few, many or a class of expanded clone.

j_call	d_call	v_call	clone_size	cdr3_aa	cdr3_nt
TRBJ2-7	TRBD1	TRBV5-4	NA	CASSSTGEFSYEQYF	TGTGCCAGCAGCTCAACAGGGGAGTTTTCCTACGAGCAGTACTTC
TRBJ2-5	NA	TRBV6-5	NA	CASSTDTLGETQYF	TGTGCCAGCAGTACAGACACCCTAGGGGAGACCCAGTACTTC
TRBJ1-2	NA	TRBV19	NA	CASSIASKPYGYTF	TGTGCCAGTAGTATAGCCAGCAAACCTTATGGCTACACCTTC
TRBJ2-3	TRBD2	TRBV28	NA	CASLTSGSTDTQYF	TGTGCCAGCCTAACTAGCGGGAGCACAGATACGCAGTATTTT
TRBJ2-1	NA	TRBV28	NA	CASRAANRGSSYNEQFF	TGTGCCAGCAGAGCCGCAAACCGGGGAAGCTCCTACAATGAGCAGTTCTTC
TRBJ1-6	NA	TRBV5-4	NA	CASTQYRDASSSYNSPLHF	TGTGCCAGCACCCAGTACCGGGACGCCAGCAGCTCCTATAATTCACCCCTCCACTTT
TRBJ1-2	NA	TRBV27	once	CASTDRSTYGYTF	TGTGCCAGCACAGACAGGAGTACTTATGGCTACACCTTC
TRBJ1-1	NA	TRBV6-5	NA	CASSRILNMNTEAFF	TGTGCCAGCAGCCGGATTTTGAACATGAACACTGAAGCTTTCTTT
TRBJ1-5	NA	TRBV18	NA	CASSPLGGWGNQPQHF	TGTGCCAGCTCACCATTGGGGGGATGGGGCAATCAGCCCCAGCATTTT
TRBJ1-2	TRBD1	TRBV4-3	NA	CASSQGYTGGRNGYTF	TGCGCCAGCAGCCAAGGGTATACAGGGGGTAGGAATGGCTACACCTTC
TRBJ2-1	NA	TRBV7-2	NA	CASSEGPTAYNEQFF	TGTGCCAGCAGCGAGGGACCAACCGCCTACAATGAGCAGTTCTTC
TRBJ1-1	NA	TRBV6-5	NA	CASSRQIFMNTEAFF	TGTGCCAGCAGCAGACAGATTTTTATGAACACTGAAGCTTTCTTT
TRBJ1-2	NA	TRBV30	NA	CAWREIYGYTF	TGTGCCTGGAGAGAGATCTATGGCTACACCTTC
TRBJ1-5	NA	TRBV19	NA	CASSIDRANQPQHF	TGTGCCAGTAGTATAGACAGGGCCAATCAGCCCCAGCATTTT
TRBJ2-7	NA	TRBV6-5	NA	CASAGRRGKQYF	TGTGCCAGCGCTGGGCGGCGCGGGAAGCAGTACTTC
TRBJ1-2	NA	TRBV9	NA	CASSTHGSYGYTF	TGTGCCAGCAGCACCCACGGATCCTATGGCTACACCTTC
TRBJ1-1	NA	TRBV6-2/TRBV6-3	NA	CASSHVGFAGVYF	TGTGCCAGCAGTCATGTTGGGTTCGCAGGGGTGTATTTT
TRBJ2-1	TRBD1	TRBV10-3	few	CAITGQLRNEQFF	TGTGCCATCACGGGACAGCTTAGGAATGAGCAGTTCTTC
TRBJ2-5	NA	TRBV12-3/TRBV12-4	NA	CASVSNRAQYF	TGTGCCAGCGTCTCGAATAGGGCCCAGTACTTC
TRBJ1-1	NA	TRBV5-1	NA	CASSEQGLEAFF	TGCGCCAGCAGCGAACAGGGATTGGAAGCTTTCTTT
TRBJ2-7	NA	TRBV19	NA	CASSIETLGEQYF	TGTGCCAGTAGTATAGAAACCCTAGGCGAGCAGTATTTC
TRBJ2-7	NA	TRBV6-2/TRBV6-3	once	CASSYSLEQYF	TGTGCCAGCAGTTACAGTCTCGAGCAGTACTTC
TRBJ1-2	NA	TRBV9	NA	CASSADPLGGPRHGYTF	TGTGCCAGCAGCGCAGACCCCTTAGGCGGTCCGAGGCATGGCTACACCTTC
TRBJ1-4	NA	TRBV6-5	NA	CASKKEKLFF	TGTGCCAGCAAAAAGGAAAAACTGTTTTTT
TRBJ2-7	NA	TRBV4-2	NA	CASSQDQADEQYF	TGTGCCAGCAGCCAAGATCAGGCGGACGAGCAGTACTTC
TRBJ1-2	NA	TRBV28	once	CASSFPPGASGYTF	TGTGCCAGCAGTTTCCCTCCGGGGGCTAGCGGCTACACCTTC
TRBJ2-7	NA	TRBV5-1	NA	CASSFMSGHKFVYEQYF	TGCGCCAGCAGCTTTATGTCGGGACACAAGTTCGTCTACGAGCAGTACTTC
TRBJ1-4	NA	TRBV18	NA	CASSRSVGGGSEKLFF	TGTGCCAGCTCCCGCTCCGTCGGTGGCGGGAGTGAAAAACTGTTTTTT
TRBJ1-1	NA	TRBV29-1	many	CSVEGARRAFF	TGCAGCGTTGAAGGGGCCAGGCGGGCTTTCTTT
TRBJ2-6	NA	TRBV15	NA	CATSRDRNSGANVLTF	TGTGCCACCAGCAGAGACAGGAACTCGGGGGCCAACGTCCTGACTTTC
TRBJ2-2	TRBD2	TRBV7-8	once	CASSSRGAGELFF	TGTGCCAGCAGCTCTCGGGGGGCCGGGGAGCTGTTTTTT
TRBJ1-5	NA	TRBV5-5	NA	CASSLVIGKQPQHF	TGTGCCAGCAGCTTGGTCATTGGGAAACAGCCCCAGCATTTT
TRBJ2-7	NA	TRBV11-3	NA	CASSRGRSSYEQYF	TGTGCCAGCAGCCGTGGACGCAGCTCCTACGAGCAGTACTTC
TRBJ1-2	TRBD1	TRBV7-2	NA	CASSLTAGGVSNYGYTF	TGTGCCAGCAGCTTAACGGCAGGGGGCGTATCGAACTATGGCTACACCTTC
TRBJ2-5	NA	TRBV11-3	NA	CASSRGPNQETQYF	TGTGCCAGCAGCCGGGGACCGAACCAAGAGACCCAGTACTTC
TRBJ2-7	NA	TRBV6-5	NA	CASRDSKSYEQYF	TGTGCCAGCAGGGACAGCAAATCCTACGAGCAGTACTTC
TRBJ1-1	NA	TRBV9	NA	CASSVTVNTEAFF	TGTGCCAGCAGCGTAACAGTGAACACTGAAGCTTTCTTT
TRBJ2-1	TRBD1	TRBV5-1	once	CASSLGRTGKNEQFF	TGCGCCAGCAGCTTGGGAAGGACAGGGAAGAATGAGCAGTTCTTC
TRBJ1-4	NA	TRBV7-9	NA	CASSFIETGINEKLFF	TGTGCCAGCAGCTTCATCGAGACAGGCATTAATGAAAAACTGTTTTTT
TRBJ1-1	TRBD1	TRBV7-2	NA	CASSTRQGVLTEAFF	TGTGCCAGCAGCACCAGACAGGGGGTGTTGACTGAAGCTTTCTTT
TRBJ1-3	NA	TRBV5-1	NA	CASSLAKAPGNTIYF	TGCGCCAGCAGCTTGGCTAAGGCCCCTGGAAACACCATATATTTT
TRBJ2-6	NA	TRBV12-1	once	CASSRGVYRTSRANVLTF	TGTGCCAGCAGCCGGGGGGTGTATAGGACAAGTCGGGCCAACGTCCTGACTTTC
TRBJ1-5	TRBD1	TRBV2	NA	CASSHGTGAIYNQPQHF	TGTGCCAGCAGTCATGGGACAGGGGCGATTTACAATCAGCCCCAGCATTTT
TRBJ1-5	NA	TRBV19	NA	CASRLQGRGNQPQHF	TGTGCCAGTAGACTACAGGGAAGAGGTAATCAGCCCCAGCATTTT
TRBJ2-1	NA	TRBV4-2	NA	CASSQDPASHEQFF	TGTGCCAGCAGCCAAGATCCGGCTAGCCATGAGCAGTTCTTC
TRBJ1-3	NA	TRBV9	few	CASSARLGSGNTIYF	TGTGCCAGCAGCGCCCGACTAGGTTCTGGAAACACCATATATTTT
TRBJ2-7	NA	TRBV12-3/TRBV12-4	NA	CASSNGPDYEQYF	TGTGCCAGCAGTAACGGTCCCGACTACGAGCAGTACTTC
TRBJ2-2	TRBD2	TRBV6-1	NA	CASSDDWPGTSDLNTGELFF	TGTGCCAGCAGTGATGATTGGCCCGGGACTAGCGATTTGAACACCGGGGAGCTGTTTTTT
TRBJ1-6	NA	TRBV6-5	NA	CASSYEQGGNSPLHF	TGTGCCAGCAGTTACGAACAGGGCGGAAATTCACCCCTCCACTTT
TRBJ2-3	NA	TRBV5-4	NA	CASSPPTGGRTDTQYF	TGTGCCAGCAGCCCACCCACCGGGGGCCGCACAGATACGCAGTATTTT
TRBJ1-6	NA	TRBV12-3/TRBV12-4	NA	CASSLAAKPLHF	TGTGCCAGCAGTTTGGCGGCCAAACCCCTCCACTTT
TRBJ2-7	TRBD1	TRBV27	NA	CASSTQGRDRGGEQYF	TGTGCCAGCAGCACCCAGGGGCGGGACAGGGGGGGTGAGCAGTACTTC
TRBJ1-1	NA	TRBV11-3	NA	CASSGSIGQIGFF	TGTGCCAGCAGCGGGTCCATAGGGCAAATAGGTTTCTTT
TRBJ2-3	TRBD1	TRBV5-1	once	CASSRGQGSTDTQYF	TGCGCCAGCAGCCGAGGACAGGGGAGCACAGATACGCAGTATTTT